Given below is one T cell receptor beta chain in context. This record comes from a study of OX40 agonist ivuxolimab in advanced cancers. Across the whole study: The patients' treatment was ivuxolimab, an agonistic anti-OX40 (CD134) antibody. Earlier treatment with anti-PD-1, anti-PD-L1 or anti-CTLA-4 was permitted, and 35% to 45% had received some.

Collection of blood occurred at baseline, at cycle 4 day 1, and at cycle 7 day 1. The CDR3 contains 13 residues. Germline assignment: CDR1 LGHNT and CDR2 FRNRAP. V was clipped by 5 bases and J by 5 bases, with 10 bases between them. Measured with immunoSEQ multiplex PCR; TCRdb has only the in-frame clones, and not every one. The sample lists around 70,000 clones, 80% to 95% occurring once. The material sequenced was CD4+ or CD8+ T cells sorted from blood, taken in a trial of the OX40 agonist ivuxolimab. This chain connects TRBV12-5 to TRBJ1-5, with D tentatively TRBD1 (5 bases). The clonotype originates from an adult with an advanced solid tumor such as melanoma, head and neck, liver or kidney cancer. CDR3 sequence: CASGITRDQPQHF. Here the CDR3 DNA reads TGTGCTAGTGGTATCACCAGGGATCAGCCCCAGCATTTT.